The 16 T cell receptor beta chains listed next were all sequenced from one sample in a study of T cell responses to AZD1222 COVID-19 vaccine. Here immunoSEQ multiplex PCR was the method, and the copy in TCRdb shows in-frame clones only, minus some. In the table there are roughly 120,000 clones, roughly nine tenths of which are singletons. This specimen consisted of peripheral blood, obtained on day 0 of AZD1222 vaccination. These receptors were taken from an adult in good health.

The chain employs TRBV6-5 and TRBJ2-1; unclear D gene. The CDR3 has 14 residues. Looked up from germline, CDR1 is MNHEY and CDR2 is SVGAGI. The ends were cut back, 3 bases at V and 12 bases at J, with 18 bases in the middle. The CDR3 DNA is TGTGCCAGCAGTTATTCTTCCGGTGGGATGGCGCAGTTCTTC. As protein: CASSYSSGGMAQFF.

The chain uses TRBV6-6 and TRBJ2-5; D is uncertain. The CDR3 is 16 residues long. V gave up 6 bases and J gave up 2 bases, with 19 bases separating them. The germline V gene encodes CDR1 MNHNY and CDR2 SVGAGI (reference sequence). The CDR3 DNA reads TGTGCCAGCAGCACCGGGCCCTCAGGCGCTCAAGAGACCCAGTACTTC. Translation: CASSTGPSGAQETQYF.

This chain uses TRBV4-3 with TRBJ2-6; D perhaps matches TRBD1 (6 bases). The CDR3 has 16 residues. The ends were cut back, 1 base at V and 2 bases at J, with 9 bases in the middle. Germline CDR1 LGHNA, CDR2 YSLEER. CDR3 in amino acids: CASSQARTAGANVLTF. DNA for the CDR3: TGCGCCAGCAGCCAAGCCCGGACAGCTGGGGCCAACGTCCTGACTTTC.

This chain connects TRBV19 to TRBJ1-1; tentative D call: TRBD1 (5 bases). V was shortened by 3 bases and J by 1 base, with 12 bases between the two germline ends. In germline, CDR1 is LNHDA, CDR2 SQIVND (reference sequence). The CDR3 totals 15 residues. CDR3 region: CASSISGGGNTEAFF. CDR3 in DNA: TGTGCCAGTAGTATCTCCGGGGGGGGGAACACTGAAGCTTTCTTT.

The chain links TRBV5-1 to TRBJ2-7; 11 bases are a match to TRBD1. The germline CDR1 and CDR2 sequences are SGHRS and YFSETQ. The CDR3 spans 15 residues. Unmatched junction bases numbered 8, after V lost 4 bases and J lost 5 bases. CDR3 loop: CASSLPGQGAHEQYF. CDR3 nucleotide sequence: TGCGCCAGCAGCCTTCCAGGACAGGGGGCCCACGAGCAGTACTTC.

Details on this clone: The sample holds other DNA sequences that translate to the same CDR3. The chain uses TRBV7-9 and TRBJ2-5; 13 bases align to TRBD2. The J segment lost 2 bases and the V segment lost 3 bases, leaving 3 bases of the junction unmatched. Germline CDR1 and CDR2: SEHNR and FQNEAQ (reference sequence). CDR3 size: 16 residues. In DNA form, the CDR3 reads TGTGCCAGCAGCTTGGGACTAGCGGGATCACAAGAGACCCAGTACTTC. Its protein product is CASSLGLAGSQETQYF.

V usage is TRBV5-6 and J usage is TRBJ1-2, with 11 bases fitting TRBD1. This CDR3 contains 15 residues. V shed 0 bases, J shed 4 bases, and the junction held 2 bases outside the gene matches. CDR1 is SGHDT and CDR2 is YYEEEE in the germline V gene. The CDR3, as DNA: TGTGCCAGCAGCTTGGTGGGACAGGGGGGCTATGGCTACACCTTC. It encodes CASSLVGQGGYGYTF.

The genes are TRBV7-9 and TRBJ1-2; a possible D gene is TRBD1 (5 bases). The CDR3 loop spans 15 amino acids. Germline loops: CDR1 SEHNR, CDR2 FQNEAQ (reference sequence). V was pared by 0 bases and J by 6 bases, with 14 bases between. For the CDR3, the DNA is TGTGCCAGCAGCTTAGCGTGGGGGGACGGCGATGGCTACACCTTC. It encodes CASSLAWGDGDGYTF.

This clone was seen only once. The V gene is TRBV7-9, the J gene TRBJ1-5; no clear D gene. In germline, CDR1 is SEHNR, CDR2 FQNEAQ (reference sequence). Trimming cost V 1 base and J 4 bases, with 11 bases left between them. This CDR3 comprises 15 residues. The DNA for the CDR3 is TGTGCCAGCAGCTTAGGGGTGGGGTGGAATCAGCCCCAGCATTTT. It yields the protein CASSLGVGWNQPQHF. Full variable domain (remainder filled in from reference TRBV7-9 and TRBJ1-5): DTGVSQNPRHKITKRGQNVTFRCDPISEHNRLYWYRQTLGQGPEFLTYFQNEAQLEKSRLLSDRFSAERPKGSFSTLEIQRTEQGDSAMYLCASSLGVGWNQPQHFGDGTRLSIL.

The V and J genes are TRBV13 and TRBJ2-7; 10 bases are a match to TRBD2. After removal of 5 bases from V and 3 bases from J, the junction contained 7 bases not matched to a gene. The CDR3 length is 15 residues. Germline CDR1 PRHDT, CDR2 FYEKMQ (reference sequence). The CDR3 spells CASSLRLAGYYEQYF. The CDR3 DNA is TGTGCCAGCAGCCTTCGACTAGCGGGCTACTACGAGCAGTACTTC.

This chain links TRBV6-5 with TRBJ1-6; the D gene is possibly TRBD1 (6 bases). This CDR3 is built from 15 residues. V was clipped by 6 bases and J by 7 bases, with 16 bases between them. Per germline, CDR1 MNHEY and CDR2 SVGAGI. The CDR3 here is CASSTQLQGNSPLHF. CDR3 sequence (DNA): TGTGCCAGCAGCACCCAGTTGCAGGGGAATTCACCCCTCCACTTT.

V is TRBV10-3 and J is TRBJ1-1; D ambiguous. The CDR3 covers 13 residues. V lost 3 bases and J lost 5, with 10 bases in between. Germline V gene data show CDR1 as ENHRY and CDR2 as SYGVKD. CDR3 sequence reads: CAISDYGQTEAFF. The CDR3 DNA sequence: TGTGCCATCAGTGACTACGGGCAGACTGAAGCTTTCTTT.

The chain joins TRBV5-3 to TRBJ1-6; perhaps TRBD1 as D (5 bases). TRBV5-3 has ORF status, its function being uncertain. The CDR3 is 16 amino acids. Between the trimmed V and J ends, which lost 4 bases and 4 bases, there was a span of 15 bases. DNA for the CDR3: TGTGCCAGAAGCCCACCCCGCAGGGAATATAATTCACCCCTCCACTTT. Translated: CARSPPRREYNSPLHF.

V usage is TRBV3-1 (or the pseudogene TRBV3-2) and J usage is TRBJ2-7; D is uncertain. V dropped 0 bases and J dropped 7 bases, with 7 bases sitting between them. The CDR3 is 12 residues long. Germline assignment: CDR1 LGHDT and CDR2 YNNKEL (reference sequence). The DNA of the CDR3 is TGTGCCAGCAGCCAAGATCGAACGGAGCAGTACTTC. This gives the protein CASSQDRTEQYF.

In this sample, this clone turned up once. This chain links TRBV6-1 with TRBJ1-1; no firm D call. V was pared by 2 bases and J by 3 bases, with 7 bases between. Germline CDR1 is MNHNS and CDR2 is SASEGT. This CDR3 comprises 13 residues. CDR3 sequence (DNA): TGTGCCAGCAGTGAACCCTGGGACACTGAAGCTTTCTTT. Translating gives CASSEPWDTEAFF.

The CDR3 sequence: CATSYTGGNEQFF. In DNA form, the CDR3 reads TGTGCCACCAGCTACACAGGGGGCAATGAGCAGTTCTTC. The chain uses TRBV24-1 and TRBJ2-1; TRBD1 agrees at 8 bases. Trimming took 7 bases from V and 6 from J; bases not matched to a gene: 4. This CDR3 is built from 13 residues. Looked up from germline, CDR1 is KGHDR and CDR2 is SFDVKD.